These T cell receptor beta chains were read from a single sample in a study of T cell responses to AZD1222 COVID-19 vaccine. Only in-frame clones appear in the TCRdb table, and some are missing; sequencing was by immunoSEQ multiplex PCR. The repertoire includes 130,000 or so clones, 92% of them detected once, and under 2% sits in the top ten. This specimen consisted of peripheral blood, obtained on day 0 of AZD1222 vaccination. These receptors all stem from an adult in good health. CDR3s include the opening cysteine and the closing phenylalanine or tryptophan. Each record gives: V gene, D gene, J gene, clone size, CDR3 protein, CDR3 DNA. The D gene is left open where the match is weak. Clone size appears in some rows only: once, few, many, or a class for an expanded clone.

>TRBV19|TRBD1|TRBJ1-2|NA
CASGWTGAYGYTF
TGTGCCAGTGGATGGACAGGGGCCTATGGCTACACCTTC
>TRBV7-9|TRBD2|TRBJ2-5|NA
CASSLQSGVQETQYF
TGTGCCAGCAGCTTACAGAGCGGGGTCCAAGAGACCCAGTACTTC
>TRBV18|NA|TRBJ2-3|few
CASSASRTDTQYF
TGTGCCAGCTCAGCATCTCGGACAGATACGCAGTATTTT
>TRBV6-5|NA|TRBJ1-3|NA
CASSPRNSGNTIYF
TGTGCCAGCAGTCCGCGCAACTCTGGAAACACCATATATTTT
>TRBV11-2|NA|TRBJ2-7|NA
CASSINQGSYEQYF
TGTGCCAGCAGCATCAACCAGGGGAGCTACGAGCAGTACTTC
>TRBV5-1|NA|TRBJ1-1|NA
CASSFRRDSTEAFF
TGCGCCAGCAGCTTTCGCAGGGATAGCACTGAAGCTTTCTTT
>TRBV7-9|NA|TRBJ1-2|NA
CASSGELLYGYTF
TGTGCCAGCAGCGGGGAACTCCTCTATGGCTACACCTTC
>TRBV3-1/TRBV3-2|TRBD2|TRBJ2-5|once
CASSPPGGGQETQYF
TGTGCCAGCAGCCCTCCTGGGGGGGGCCAAGAGACCCAGTACTTC
>TRBV28|NA|TRBJ2-6|once
CASSMAGTTANVLTF
TGTGCCAGCAGTATGGCCGGGACAACGGCCAACGTCCTGACTTTC
>TRBV6-7|NA|TRBJ1-6|NA
CASSSGRPGTLHF
TGTGCCAGCAGTTCCGGACGGCCGGGTACCCTCCACTTT
>TRBV15|NA|TRBJ1-1|NA
CATSRDTRVNTEAFF
TGTGCCACCAGCAGAGATACCAGGGTGAACACTGAAGCTTTCTTT
>TRBV3-1/TRBV3-2|NA|TRBJ1-1|NA
CASGQGRRTEAFF
TGTGCCAGCGGCCAGGGGAGAAGAACTGAAGCTTTCTTT
>TRBV2|TRBD1|TRBJ1-5|NA
CASRLDRGPQPQHF
TGTGCCAGCAGGCTGGACAGGGGTCCTCAGCCCCAGCATTTT
>TRBV11-2|NA|TRBJ2-5|NA
CASSRGTPVEETQYF
TGTGCCAGCAGCCGTGGGACACCAGTCGAGGAGACCCAGTACTTC
>TRBV7-2|NA|TRBJ2-1|NA
CASSVRPHYNEQFF
TGTGCCAGCAGCGTCCGGCCCCACTACAATGAGCAGTTCTTC
>TRBV9|NA|TRBJ1-2|NA
CASNAGLGDYGYTF
TGTGCCAGCAACGCAGGGCTCGGGGACTATGGCTACACCTTC
>TRBV14|NA|TRBJ1-1|once
CASSSRVNTEAFF
TGTGCCAGCAGCTCCCGAGTGAACACTGAAGCTTTCTTT
>TRBV15|NA|TRBJ2-7|NA
CATSGQGHSYEQYF
TGTGCCACCAGCGGTCAGGGGCACTCCTACGAGCAGTACTTC
>TRBV7-9|TRBD1|TRBJ1-4|few
CASSPSLPWTGSEKLFF
TGTGCCAGCAGCCCCAGTCTCCCTTGGACAGGGTCTGAAAAACTGTTTTTT
>TRBV4-3|NA|TRBJ1-2|NA
CASSQEGRQDYYGYTF
TGCGCCAGCAGCCAAGAGGGGAGACAGGATTACTATGGCTACACCTTC
>TRBV4-3|NA|TRBJ2-7|NA
CASSQGPGEAYEQYF
TGCGCCAGCAGCCAAGGGCCAGGGGAAGCCTACGAGCAGTACTTC
>TRBV2|NA|TRBJ1-1|NA
CASSEGMNTEAFF
TGTGCCAGCAGTGAAGGGATGAACACTGAAGCTTTCTTT
>TRBV10-3|NA|TRBJ2-6|NA
CAIKGLDSGANVLTF
TGTGCCATCAAAGGATTGGACTCTGGGGCCAACGTCCTGACTTTC
>TRBV7-2|TRBD1|TRBJ1-2|NA
CASSLSGTGWGGYTF
TGTGCCAGCAGCTTATCCGGGACAGGGTGGGGAGGCTACACCTTC
>TRBV4-1|TRBD1|TRBJ2-7|NA
CASSQGQGDEQYF
TGCGCCAGCAGCCAGGGACAGGGCGACGAGCAGTACTTC
>TRBV7-3|NA|TRBJ2-3|NA
CASSLRRQGLSTDTQYF
TGTGCCAGCAGCCTACGGAGGCAGGGATTGAGCACAGATACGCAGTATTTT
>TRBV6-5|NA|TRBJ2-1|NA
CASKLTRSYNEQFF
TGTGCCAGCAAACTAACACGCTCCTACAATGAGCAGTTCTTC
>TRBV4-2|TRBD2|TRBJ2-3|NA
CASSQLLAGGDTQYF
TGTGCCAGCAGCCAACTCCTAGCGGGGGGAGATACGCAGTATTTT
>TRBV2|NA|TRBJ2-5|NA
CASSEGGQGGAGTQYF
TGTGCCAGCAGTGAAGGCGGGCAGGGCGGCGCGGGGACCCAGTACTTC
>TRBV4-1|TRBD1|TRBJ1-6|once
CASSQDAQGAYSPLHF
TGCGCCAGCAGCCAAGACGCACAGGGGGCTTATTCACCCCTCCACTTT
>TRBV10-3|TRBD1|TRBJ2-7|NA
CAISDKGQARYEQYF
TGTGCCATCAGTGATAAGGGACAGGCACGCTACGAGCAGTACTTC
>TRBV27|NA|TRBJ1-4|NA
CASSLQGTNEKLFF
TGTGCCAGCAGTTTGCAGGGAACTAATGAAAAACTGTTTTTT
>TRBV5-4|NA|TRBJ1-2|once
CASSRPGPNYGYTF
TGTGCCAGCAGCCGACCCGGGCCAAACTATGGCTACACCTTC
>TRBV4-3|TRBD1|TRBJ2-7|NA
CASSQATTGGSYEQYF
TGCGCCAGCAGCCAGGCCACGACAGGGGGCTCCTACGAGCAGTACTTC
>TRBV6-5|TRBD2|TRBJ2-7|NA
CASSYGGGNEQYF
TGTGCCAGCAGTTACGGGGGGGGGAACGAGCAGTACTTC
>TRBV18|NA|TRBJ2-7|NA
CASSPPQPRPGEQYF
TGTGCCAGCTCACCACCACAGCCCCGACCGGGGGAGCAGTACTTC
>TRBV7-9|NA|TRBJ2-5|NA
CASSLEGNQETQYF
TGTGCCAGCAGCTTAGAGGGAAACCAAGAGACCCAGTACTTC
>TRBV4-3|NA|TRBJ1-6|NA
CASSQEGAGWNSPLHF
TGCGCCAGCAGCCAAGAAGGGGCCGGTTGGAATTCACCCCTCCACTTT
>TRBV6-1|TRBD2|TRBJ2-1|NA
CASRSGGAYNEQFF
TGTGCCAGCAGGAGCGGGGGGGCATACAATGAGCAGTTCTTC
>TRBV7-2|NA|TRBJ2-3|NA
CASSLVESSTDTQYF
TGTGCCAGCAGCTTAGTCGAGAGTAGCACAGATACGCAGTATTTT
>TRBV5-1|NA|TRBJ1-2|few
CASTNGRAHLYGYTF
TGCGCCAGCACTAACGGGCGAGCACACCTGTATGGCTACACCTTC
>TRBV12-3/TRBV12-4|NA|TRBJ1-2|NA
CASTPTANYGYTF
TGTGCCAGCACCCCGACAGCTAACTATGGCTACACCTTC
>TRBV25-1|NA|TRBJ1-4|NA
CASSGGAGNEKLFF
TGTGCCAGCAGTGGTGGAGCAGGGAATGAAAAACTGTTTTTT